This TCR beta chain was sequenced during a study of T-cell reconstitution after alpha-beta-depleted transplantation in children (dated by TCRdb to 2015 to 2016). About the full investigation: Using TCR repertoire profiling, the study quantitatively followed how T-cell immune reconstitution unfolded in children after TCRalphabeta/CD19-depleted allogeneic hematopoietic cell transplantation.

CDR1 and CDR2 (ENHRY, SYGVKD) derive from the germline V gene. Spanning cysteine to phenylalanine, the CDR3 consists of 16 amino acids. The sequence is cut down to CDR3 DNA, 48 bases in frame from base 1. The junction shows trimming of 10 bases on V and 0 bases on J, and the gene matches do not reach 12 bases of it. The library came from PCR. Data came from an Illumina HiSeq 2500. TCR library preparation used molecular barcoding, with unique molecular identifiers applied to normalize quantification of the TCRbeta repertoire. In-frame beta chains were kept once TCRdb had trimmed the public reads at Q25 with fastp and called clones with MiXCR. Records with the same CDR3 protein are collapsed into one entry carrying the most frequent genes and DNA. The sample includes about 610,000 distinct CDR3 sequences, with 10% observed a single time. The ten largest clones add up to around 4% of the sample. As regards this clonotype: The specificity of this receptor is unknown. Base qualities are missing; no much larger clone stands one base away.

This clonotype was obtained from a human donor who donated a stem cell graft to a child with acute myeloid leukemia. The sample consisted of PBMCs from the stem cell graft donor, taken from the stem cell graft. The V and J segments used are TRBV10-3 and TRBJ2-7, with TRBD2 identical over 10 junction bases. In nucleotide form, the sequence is TGTGCCACCGCGAGGGCTAGCGGGAGTGTCTCCTACGAGCAGTACTTC. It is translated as CATARASGSVSYEQYF.